Below are 14 T cell receptor beta chains sequenced from a single sample in a study of T cell responses to AZD1222 COVID-19 vaccine. Clones were read by immunoSEQ multiplex PCR, and TCRdb kept only the in-frame ones, dropping some. Found here are some 100,000 clones, around 87% of them singletons; the top ten hold 4% to 4.5%. The starting material was peripheral blood, obtained on day 0 of MenACWY control vaccination. The receptors stem from an adult in good health.

Only one count was recorded for this clone. The chain links TRBV30 to TRBJ2-2; tentative D call: TRBD2 (6 bases). Germline V gives CDR1 GTSNPN, CDR2 SVGIG (reference sequence). This CDR3 is 13 amino acids long. Deletions cut 0 bases from V and 8 bases from J, with 10 bases between. The CDR3, as DNA: TGTGCCTGGAGTGTACACGGAGGGGGGGAGCTGTTTTTT. This translates into CAWSVHGGGELFF.

The rearrangement links TRBV5-1 to TRBJ2-5, with 7 bases aligning to TRBD2. CDR3 length equals 15 residues. The ends lost 4 bases at V and 6 bases at J; junction bases unmatched: 12. The germline gives CDR1 SGHRS, CDR2 YFSETQ. CDR3 bases: TGCGCCAGCAGCCCACCGGAACTAGCGCTGAAGACCCAGTACTTC. Translated, it gives CASSPPELALKTQYF.

This rearrangement joins TRBV28 to TRBJ1-2; D unresolved. Germline assignment: CDR1 MDHEN and CDR2 SYDVKM. The CDR3 is made up of 15 amino acids. V dropped 8 bases and J dropped 3 bases, with 19 bases sitting between them. The CDR3 sequence is CASEPPGRFDYGYTF. CDR3 coding DNA: TGTGCCAGCGAACCTCCGGGCAGGTTTGACTATGGCTACACCTTC.

The chain has TRBV11-2 and TRBJ2-2, with 7 bases lining up with TRBD1. Germline lookup yields CDR1 SGHAT and CDR2 FQNNGV. V gave up 5 bases and J gave up 6 bases; unmatched junction bases: 3. The CDR3 has 13 residues. CDR3 nucleotide sequence: TGTGCCAGCAGCAACGACAGGGCCGGGGAGCTGTTTTTT. As protein: CASSNDRAGELFF.

The rearrangement links TRBV6-2 or TRBV6-3 to TRBJ1-2, with unresolved D. The CDR3 runs to 13 residues. V lost 0 bases and J lost 7, with 9 bases in between. Per the germline V gene, CDR1 is MNHEY and CDR2 is SVGEGT. In DNA form, the CDR3 reads TGTGCCAGCAGTTACTCGAGGGAGGTTGGCTACACCTTC. Encoded protein: CASSYSREVGYTF.

The J gene is TRBJ2-7, the V gene TRBV12-3 or TRBV12-4, with a tentative D call TRBD1 (6 bases). V was clipped by 6 bases and J by 7 bases, with 13 bases between them. CDR3 size: 12 residues. CDR3 region: CASSHRAWEQYF. CDR3 DNA: TGTGCCAGCAGCCACAGGGCTTGGGAGCAGTACTTC.

V gene TRBV19 combines with J gene TRBJ1-1; D is uncertain. Germline V gene sequence: CDR1 LNHDA, CDR2 SQIVND (reference sequence). V was pared by 3 bases and J by 4 bases, with 6 bases between. This CDR3 has 12 amino acids. CDR3 region: CASSMGSTEAFF. Written as DNA, the CDR3 is TGTGCCAGTAGTATGGGGAGCACTGAAGCTTTCTTT.

This clone was recorded a few times. The rearrangement uses TRBV19 and TRBJ2-7, with 9 positions matching TRBD1. Germline CDR1 reads LNHDA; CDR2 reads SQIVND (reference sequence). The CDR3 covers 16 residues. V shed 1 base and J 3 bases; nucleotides not matched to a gene: 7. CDR3 coding DNA: TGTGCCAGTAGTATAGCCCCCGGGACAGGGATCTACGAGCAGTACTTC. It translates to CASSIAPGTGIYEQYF.

The chain couples TRBV2 to TRBJ1-1; TRBD1 might be the D (5 bases). The germline V and J ends were trimmed by 4 bases and 4 bases, with 13 bases remaining between them. The CDR3 is 14 amino acids. CDR1 is SNHLY and CDR2 is FYNNEI in the germline V gene. The CDR3 coding sequence is TGTGCCAGCAGTGTTGTGGGGGTAGGCACTGAAGCTTTCTTT. Encoded protein: CASSVVGVGTEAFF.

This chain joins TRBV9 and TRBJ1-5; no clear D gene. Trimming shortened V by 4 bases and J by 2 bases, and 13 bases separated the two germline ends. Germline V gene sequence: CDR1 SGDLS, CDR2 YYNGEE. There are 15 residues in the CDR3. The CDR3: CASSPRAEGNQPQHF. The CDR3 region has the DNA TGTGCCAGCAGCCCCCGGGCCGAGGGCAATCAGCCCCAGCATTTT.

This sequence joins TRBV12-3 or TRBV12-4 and TRBJ2-7; a weak D match, TRBD2 (5 bases). Trimming took off 5 bases at V and 5 bases at J, with 13 bases between the two ends. The CDR3 runs 13 residues. CDR3 in amino acids: CASSVEGIHEQYF. The DNA for the CDR3 is TGTGCCAGCAGTGTAGAGGGAATCCACGAGCAGTACTTC.

The chain is built from TRBV9 and TRBJ2-1; 9 bases fit TRBD2. Germline-derived CDR1 and CDR2 are SGDLS and YYNGEE. The CDR3 loop spans 15 amino acids. The V and J ends lost 0 bases and 9 bases, in that order; junction bases with no gene match: 7. CDR3 DNA sequence: TGTGCCAGCAGCGTAGGGGCTAGCGGGATGGGTGAGCAGTTCTTC. Translated, it gives CASSVGASGMGEQFF.

This chain links TRBV7-2 with TRBJ2-1; TRBD2 aligns across 10 bases. Germline values: CDR1 SGHTA, CDR2 FQGNSA. V was clipped by 5 bases and J by 4 bases; unmatched bases: 5. This CDR3 has 15 amino acids. The CDR3 DNA reads as TGTGCCAGCAGCAACGGACTAGCGGATTACAATGAGCAGTTCTTC. Its translation is CASSNGLADYNEQFF. Full variable domain (remainder filled in from reference TRBV7-2 and TRBJ2-1): GAGVSQSPSNKVTEKGKDVELRCDPISGHTALYWYRQSLGQGLEFLIYFQGNSAPDKSGLPSDRFSAERTGGSVSTLTIQRTQQEDSAVYLCASSNGLADYNEQFFGPGTRLTVL.

The V call is TRBV19, the J call TRBJ1-4, with 8 bases aligning to TRBD1. Germline V CDR1 and CDR2: LNHDA, SQIVND (reference sequence). J lost 4 bases, V lost 5 bases, and 6 bases had no gene match. The length of the CDR3 is 15 residues. The CDR3 sequence: CASSPQGARNEKLFF. CDR3 sequence (DNA): TGTGCCAGTAGTCCGCAGGGGGCCCGTAATGAAAAACTGTTTTTT.